These 6 T cell receptor beta chains were all obtained from the same sample, sequenced in a study of cytomegalovirus exposure and HLA in healthy donors. Profiled with immunoSEQ multiplex PCR; TCRdb holds only in-frame clones, not every one. The sample records about 130,000 clones, 90% to 97% being singletons. What was sequenced was PBMCs. The receptors were sampled from a man younger than 30 in good health and CMV-seronegative.

A single count supports this clone. J is TRBJ2-3 and V is TRBV18; 7 bases are shared with TRBD1. CDR3 length: 15 residues. The germline gives CDR1 KGHSH, CDR2 LQKENI. V lost 3 bases, J lost 6 bases, and 9 bases stayed unmatched. Here the CDR3 reads CASSPAEGAADTQYF. For the CDR3, the DNA is TGTGCCAGCTCACCGGCCGAGGGGGCTGCGGATACGCAGTATTTT.

The V call is TRBV11-2, the J call TRBJ2-6; D perhaps matches TRBD1 (5 bases). The V gene's germline CDR1 is SGHAT and CDR2 FQNNGV. Between the trimmed V and J ends, which lost 5 bases and 0 bases, there was a span of 14 bases. The CDR3 length is 17 residues. This CDR3 is CASSEPMGPSGANVLTF. CDR3 in DNA: TGTGCCAGCAGCGAACCCATGGGGCCCTCTGGGGCCAACGTCCTGACTTTC.

The chain carries TRBV18 and TRBJ1-1; weak D call: TRBD1 (6 bases). The V end lost 6 bases, the J end lost 4 bases, and 12 bases lay between the germline ends. This CDR3 is built from 13 residues. Germline V CDR1 and CDR2: KGHSH, LQKENI. This chain's CDR3 is CASSQGRGTEAFF. CDR3 coding DNA: TGTGCCAGCTCGCAGGGGAGAGGCACTGAAGCTTTCTTT.

The V gene is TRBV18, the J gene TRBJ2-3; D gene ambiguous. V lost 6 bases, J lost 5 bases, and 9 bases lay in between. Germline V gives CDR1 KGHSH, CDR2 LQKENI. This CDR3 region has 12 residues. CDR3 residues: CASSVLGDTQYF. The CDR3 bases are TGTGCCAGCTCGGTGCTCGGAGATACGCAGTATTTT. The complete variable domain, with remaining parts taken from reference TRBV18 and TRBJ2-3, reads NAGVMQNPRHLVRRRGQEARLRCSPMKGHSHVYWYRQLPEEGLKFMVYLQKENIIDESGMPKERFSAEFPKEGPSILRIQQVVRGDSAAYFCASSVLGDTQYFGPGTRLTVL.

The V and J genes are TRBV27 and TRBJ2-1; 8 bases agree with TRBD2. V was clipped by 6 bases and J by 7 bases; unmatched bases: 8. The CDR3 loop spans 14 amino acids. CDR1 is MNHEY and CDR2 is SMNVEV in the germline V gene (reference sequence). The CDR3 sequence: CASSLQRGSNEQFF. The CDR3 coding sequence is TGTGCCAGCAGCCTCCAGCGGGGGAGTAATGAGCAGTTCTTC.

The rearrangement uses TRBV5-1 and TRBJ2-1, with D unresolved. The CDR3 is 18 residues long. Trimming removed 3 bases at V and 2 bases at J, with 21 bases between. Germline assignment: CDR1 SGHRS and CDR2 YFSETQ. The CDR3 reads CASSSSAPSLTAYNEQFF. CDR3 bases: TGCGCCAGCAGCTCTTCAGCGCCCTCCCTCACGGCCTACAATGAGCAGTTCTTC.